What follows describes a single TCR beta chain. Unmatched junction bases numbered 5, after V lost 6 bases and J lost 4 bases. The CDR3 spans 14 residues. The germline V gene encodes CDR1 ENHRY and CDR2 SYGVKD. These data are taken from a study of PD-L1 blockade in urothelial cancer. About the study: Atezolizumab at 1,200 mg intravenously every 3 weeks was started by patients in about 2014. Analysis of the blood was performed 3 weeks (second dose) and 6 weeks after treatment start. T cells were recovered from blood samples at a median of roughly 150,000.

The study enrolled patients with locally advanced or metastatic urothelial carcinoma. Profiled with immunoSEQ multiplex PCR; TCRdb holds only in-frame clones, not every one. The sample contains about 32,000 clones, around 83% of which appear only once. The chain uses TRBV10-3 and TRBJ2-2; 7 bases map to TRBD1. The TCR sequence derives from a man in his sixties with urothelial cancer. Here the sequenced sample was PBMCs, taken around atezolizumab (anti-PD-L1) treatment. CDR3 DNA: TGTGCCATCAGGGGACAGATTAGCACCGGGGAGCTGTTTTTT. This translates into CAIRGQISTGELFF.